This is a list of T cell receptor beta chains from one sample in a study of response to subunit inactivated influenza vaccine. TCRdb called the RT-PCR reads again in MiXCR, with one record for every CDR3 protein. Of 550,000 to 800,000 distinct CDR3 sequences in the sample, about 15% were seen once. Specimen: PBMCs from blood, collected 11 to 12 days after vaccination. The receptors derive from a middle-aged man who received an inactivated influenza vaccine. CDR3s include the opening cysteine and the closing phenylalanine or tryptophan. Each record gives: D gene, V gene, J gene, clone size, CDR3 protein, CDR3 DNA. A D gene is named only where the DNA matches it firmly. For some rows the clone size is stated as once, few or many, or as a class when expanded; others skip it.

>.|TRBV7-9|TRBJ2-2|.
CASTTLGELFF
TGTGCCAGCACGACGTTGGGGGAGCTGTTTTTT
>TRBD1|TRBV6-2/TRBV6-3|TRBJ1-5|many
CASRDRANQPQHF
TGTGCCAGCCGAGACAGGGCCAACCAGCCCCAGCATTTT
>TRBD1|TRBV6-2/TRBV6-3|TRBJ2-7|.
CASGSGQGYEQYF
TGTGCCAGCGGATCGGGACAGGGGTACGAGCAGTACTTC
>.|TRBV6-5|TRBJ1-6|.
CASSYGPRYNSPLHF
TGTGCCAGCAGTTACGGACCGAGATATAATTCACCCCTCCACTTT
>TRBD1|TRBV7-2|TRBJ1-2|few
CASSPSPGQGHYGYTF
TGTGCCAGCAGCCCTAGCCCGGGACAGGGGCACTATGGCTACACCTTC
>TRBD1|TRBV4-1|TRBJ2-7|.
CASSQDQTGGSYEQYF
TGCGCCAGCAGCCAAGATCAGACAGGGGGATCCTACGAGCAGTACTTC
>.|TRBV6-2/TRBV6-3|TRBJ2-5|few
CATQPQGLPGETQYF
TGTGCCACCCAACCTCAGGGGCTTCCAGGAGAGACCCAGTACTTC
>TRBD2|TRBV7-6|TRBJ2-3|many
CASSLVDLAGDTQYF
TGTGCCAGCAGCTTAGTAGATCTAGCGGGAGATACGCAGTATTTT
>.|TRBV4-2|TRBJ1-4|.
CASSQDTGPGANEKLFF
TGTGCCAGCAGCCAAGATACAGGCCCGGGGGCTAATGAAAAACTGTTTTTT
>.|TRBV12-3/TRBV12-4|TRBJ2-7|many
CASTRGDDSYEQYF
TGTGCCAGCACCCGAGGGGACGATTCCTACGAGCAGTACTTC
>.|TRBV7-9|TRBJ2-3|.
CASSPGLAMSTDTQYF
TGTGCCAGCAGCCCCGGGCTAGCGATGAGCACAGATACGCAGTATTTT
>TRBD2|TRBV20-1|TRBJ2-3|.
CSARVASGGLNTQYF
TGCAGTGCTAGAGTGGCTAGCGGGGGGCTGAATACGCAGTATTTT
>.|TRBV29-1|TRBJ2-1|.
CSVEEGWGSNEQFF
TGCAGCGTTGAAGAAGGCTGGGGGTCCAATGAGCAGTTCTTC
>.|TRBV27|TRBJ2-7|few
CASSSGSFSEQYF
TGTGCCAGCAGTTCGGGCTCATTCTCCGAGCAGTACTTC
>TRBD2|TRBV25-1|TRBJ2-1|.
CASSENSGGAYEQFF
TGTGCCAGCAGTGAAAATAGCGGGGGGGCCTATGAGCAGTTCTTC
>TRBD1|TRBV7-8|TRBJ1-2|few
CASSLHGTDPYGYTF
TGTGCCAGCAGCTTACACGGGACAGACCCCTATGGCTACACCTTC
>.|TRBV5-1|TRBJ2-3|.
CASSPQGSSDTQYF
TGCGCCAGCAGCCCACAGGGTTCCTCAGATACGCAGTATTTT
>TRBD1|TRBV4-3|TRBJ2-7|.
CASSQRTGLAYEQYF
TGCGCCAGCAGCCAAAGGACAGGGTTGGCCTACGAGCAGTACTTC
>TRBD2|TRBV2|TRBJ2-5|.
CASSEGAGGAEAQYF
TGTGCCAGCAGTGAGGGCGCGGGAGGGGCGGAGGCCCAGTACTTC
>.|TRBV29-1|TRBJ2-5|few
CSVEVEGYIQETQYF
TGCAGCGTTGAAGTGGAGGGATACATACAAGAGACCCAGTACTTC
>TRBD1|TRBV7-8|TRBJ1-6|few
CASSLAGQGASYNSPLHF
TGTGCCAGCAGCTTAGCGGGGCAGGGGGCGTCCTATAATTCACCCCTCCACTTT
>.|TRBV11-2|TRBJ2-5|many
CASSLPPGQLQETQYF
TGTGCCAGCAGCTTACCTCCCGGGCAGCTGCAAGAGACCCAGTACTTC
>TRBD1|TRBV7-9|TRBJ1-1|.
CASIRGQTTEAFF
TGTGCCAGCATCCGGGGACAGACCACTGAAGCTTTCTTT
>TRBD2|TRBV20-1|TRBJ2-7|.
CSATGLAGDYEQYF
TGCAGTGCTACGGGACTAGCGGGGGATTACGAGCAGTACTTC
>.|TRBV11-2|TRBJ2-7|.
CASSFKWGYEQYF
TGTGCCAGCAGCTTCAAGTGGGGGTACGAGCAGTACTTC
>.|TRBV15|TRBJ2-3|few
CATSRRQDTQYF
TGTGCCACCAGCAGAAGACAAGATACGCAGTATTTT
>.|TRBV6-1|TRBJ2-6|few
CASKMAGSYISGANVLTF
TGTGCCAGCAAGATGGCAGGGAGCTACATCTCTGGGGCCAACGTCCTGACTTTC